This record covers a single T cell receptor beta chain. Authors' data handling: Reference gene primer amplification yielded estimated nucleated cell counts. Produced via immunoSEQ multiplex PCR; TCRdb's table is partial and in-frame only. From that table come the V and J calls and clone size; the DNA was used to work out D and trimming. The profile shows around 380,000 clones, 81% of them singletons. The entry originates in a study of blood T cell repertoires in COVID-19. About the study: Sample material is recorded as cDNA or gDNA derived from T cells, B-cell-depleted T cells, or PBMCs.

V lost 4 bases, J lost 5 bases, and 14 bases lay in between. CDR1 is SGHVS, CDR2 FNYEAQ, per germline. The CDR3 consists of 14 residues. The rearrangement uses TRBV7-6 and TRBJ2-5; a weak D match, TRBD2 (6 bases). The sequence came from a human donor with acute or convalescent COVID-19. The donor label of this sample is uncertain. The sequencing input was peripheral blood. The CDR3 DNA follows: TGTGCCAGCAGCTCTCGGGAGTTTGGGGAGACCCAGTACTTC. As protein: CASSSREFGETQYF.